This T cell receptor (beta chain) comes out of a study of shared clonotypes between healthy human individuals. Germline values: CDR1 SGHVS, CDR2 FQNEAQ. This CDR3 has 15 amino acids. Unmatched junction bases numbered 10, after V lost 7 bases and J lost 8 bases. CD45RO-negative cells were positively selected for CCR7, leaving out terminally differentiated effector memory CD45RA+ cells. Sequencing used immunoSEQ multiplex PCR; TCRdb keeps in-frame clones, though not all of them. The table lists hundreds of thousands of clones, roughly 98% of them singletons. The sequenced sample consisted of naive CD8+ T cells sorted from blood. The source is a young man in good health. V and J are TRBV7-8 and TRBJ2-1, with TRBD1 matching over 11 bases. Here the CDR3 reads CASIPGQGARDEQFF. CDR3 nucleotide sequence: TGTGCCAGCATTCCTGGACAGGGGGCGCGGGATGAGCAGTTCTTC. Based on the CDR3 plus reference TRBV7-8 and TRBJ2-1, the full variable domain is GAGVSQSPRYKVAKRGQDVALRCDPISGHVSLFWYQQALGQGPEFLTYFQNEAQLDKSGLPSDRFFAERPEGSVSTLKIQRTQQEDSAVYLCASIPGQGARDEQFFGPGTRLTVL.